This T cell receptor (beta chain) was retrieved from a study of T cell responses to AZD1222 COVID-19 vaccine. Germline V gene data show CDR1 as KGHSH and CDR2 as LQKENI. J gave up 5 bases and V 3 bases, and 7 bases lay outside the gene matches. CDR3 length: 15 residues. Sequencing used immunoSEQ multiplex PCR; TCRdb keeps in-frame clones, though not all of them. The sample has 80,000 or so clones; about 74% are singletons. This clone was seen only a few times. The starting material was peripheral blood, obtained 28 days after the second dose of the MenACWY control vaccine. The gene calls are TRBV18 and TRBJ1-2; 9 bases align to TRBD1. This clonotype was obtained from an adult who received the MenACWY meningococcal vaccine as a control. DNA of the CDR3: TGTGCCAGCTCACCTGCGGGACAGGGAAATTATGGCTACACCTTC. Residues: CASSPAGQGNYGYTF.